The rows below give T cell receptor beta chains drawn from one sample of a study of cytomegalovirus exposure and HLA in healthy donors. Method: immunoSEQ multiplex PCR; TCRdb's copy keeps in-frame clones and lacks some. The repertoire holds 200,000 to 250,000 clones, with approximately 80% as singletons. Source material: PBMCs. These receptors all come from a male donor in good health and CMV-seronegative. The CDR3 runs from the conserved cysteine through the conserved F or W. The D gene is left open where the match is weak. Not every row has a clone size; where given, it reads once, few, many or a size class.

TRBV7-7	TRBJ2-1	NA	15	NA	CASSQGTALMNEQFF	TGTGCCAGCAGCCAAGGAACAGCTTTGATGAATGAGCAGTTCTTC
TRBV5-1	TRBJ2-7	TRBD2	16	once	CASSGTSGGRTYEQYF	TGCGCCAGCAGCGGCACTAGCGGGGGAAGGACCTACGAGCAGTACTTC
TRBV29-1	TRBJ2-7	TRBD2	13	NA	CSAREGRRDEQYF	TGCAGCGCTAGGGAGGGTAGGCGCGACGAGCAGTACTTC
TRBV11-3	TRBJ1-1	TRBD1	15	NA	CASSLQGGLNTEAFF	TGTGCCAGCAGCTTGCAAGGGGGCCTGAACACTGAAGCTTTCTTT
TRBV4-2	TRBJ2-3	TRBD2	20	once	CASSQDPGTSGGVGTDTQYF	TGTGCCAGCAGCCAAGATCCGGGGACTAGCGGAGGAGTAGGGACAGATACGCAGTATTTT
TRBV2	TRBJ1-2	TRBD1	16	once	CASRKGWTGGADGYTF	TGTGCCAGCAGGAAGGGGTGGACAGGGGGCGCCGACGGCTACACCTTC
TRBV6-5	TRBJ2-4	NA	13	NA	CASSTGTKAIQYF	TGTGCCAGCAGCACCGGGACAAAGGCCATTCAGTACTTC
TRBV7-2	TRBJ2-3	NA	14	NA	CASSKDSNTDTQYF	TGTGCCAGCAGCAAGGACTCGAACACAGATACGCAGTATTTT
TRBV5-1	TRBJ1-2	TRBD1	17	NA	CASSLGGTGSLNYGYTF	TGCGCCAGCAGCTTGGGCGGGACAGGGTCCCTAAACTATGGCTACACCTTC
TRBV5-1	TRBJ1-1	TRBD1	13	NA	CASSLTGGTEAFF	TGCGCCAGCAGCCTGACAGGGGGCACTGAAGCTTTCTTT
TRBV29-1	TRBJ2-7	NA	13	NA	CSVIYRSAYEQYF	TGCAGCGTTATATACAGGTCAGCCTACGAGCAGTACTTC
TRBV7-2	TRBJ1-4	NA	15	few	CASSLDPRFNEKLFF	TGTGCCAGCAGCTTAGATCCCAGGTTTAATGAAAAACTGTTTTTT
TRBV27	TRBJ2-1	NA	14	NA	CASSFNGNYNEQFF	TGTGCCAGCAGTTTTAACGGGAATTACAATGAGCAGTTCTTC
TRBV28	TRBJ2-7	NA	15	NA	CASSSTPPPYSEQYF	TGTGCCAGCAGTTCCACCCCCCCGCCCTATAGCGAGCAGTACTTC
TRBV10-3	TRBJ2-1	NA	12	NA	CAISGQYTGQFF	TGTGCCATCAGCGGACAGTACACAGGGCAGTTCTTC
TRBV25-1	TRBJ1-2	NA	15	NA	CASSEAGRVNYGYTF	TGTGCCAGCAGTGAAGCGGGACGGGTTAACTATGGCTACACCTTC
TRBV28	TRBJ2-7	TRBD2	15	NA	CASSLRLAGGHEQYF	TGTGCCAGCAGTTTGCGCCTAGCGGGAGGACACGAGCAGTACTTC
TRBV1	TRBJ2-3	NA	14	once	CTSSRGRPTDTQYF	TGCACCAGCAGCCGGGGGCGCCCAACAGATACGCAGTATTTT
TRBV11-2	TRBJ2-2	NA	13	NA	CASSLVQAGELFF	TGTGCCAGCAGCTTAGTTCAGGCCGGGGAGCTGTTTTTT
TRBV27	TRBJ1-5	TRBD1	13	NA	CASSRTGGGPQHF	TGTGCCAGCAGTCGGACAGGGGGTGGGCCCCAGCATTTT
TRBV5-1	TRBJ1-5	TRBD1	15	NA	CASSRTGGYNQPQHF	TGCGCCAGCAGCCGGACAGGGGGGTACAATCAGCCCCAGCATTTT
TRBV30	TRBJ2-1	TRBD2	15	NA	CAWSKTSGLRGEQFF	TGTGCCTGGAGTAAGACTAGCGGGCTTAGGGGTGAGCAGTTCTTC
TRBV7-6	TRBJ2-1	NA	16	NA	CASSLEGRAPYNEQFF	TGTGCCAGCAGCTTAGAGGGCAGGGCCCCCTACAATGAGCAGTTCTTC
TRBV14	TRBJ1-2	NA	13	NA	CASSQELNYGYTF	TGTGCCAGCAGCCAAGAACTAAACTATGGCTACACCTTC
TRBV5-6	TRBJ1-5	TRBD1	17	few	CASSFLQGQIGNQPQHF	TGTGCCAGCAGCTTTTTACAGGGGCAAATCGGCAATCAGCCCCAGCATTTT
TRBV28	TRBJ1-6	TRBD1	14	NA	CASRDDRGPFPLHF	TGTGCCAGCAGGGACGACAGGGGACCTTTTCCCCTCCACTTT
TRBV29-1	TRBJ1-1	NA	12	NA	CSVRAPRGHLVF	TGCAGCGTTCGAGCCCCTCGCGGACACCTAGTTTTC
TRBV7-6	TRBJ2-5	TRBD2	15	few	CASGREAGAGETQYF	TGTGCCAGCGGACGGGAAGCGGGAGCCGGGGAGACCCAGTACTTC
TRBV6-5	TRBJ1-5	TRBD1	14	NA	CASRPDRDNQPQHF	TGTGCCAGCAGACCCGACAGGGACAATCAGCCCCAGCATTTT
TRBV4-2	TRBJ2-1	TRBD1	15	NA	CASSPDRGRLNEQFF	TGTGCCAGCAGCCCGGACAGGGGGCGACTCAATGAGCAGTTCTTC
TRBV7-9	TRBJ1-1	TRBD1	15	NA	CASSFDRGMNTEAFF	TGTGCCAGCAGCTTTGACAGGGGTATGAACACTGAAGCTTTCTTT
TRBV13	TRBJ2-3	TRBD2	19	NA	CASSRTSGIRLGSTDTQYF	TGTGCCAGCAGCCGGACTAGCGGGATTAGGCTGGGTAGCACAGATACGCAGTATTTT
TRBV19	TRBJ2-7	TRBD2	15	NA	CASSILAGGVYEQYF	TGTGCCAGTAGTATCCTAGCGGGAGGTGTCTACGAGCAGTACTTC
TRBV7-9	TRBJ1-6	NA	16	NA	CASSKGSGFYNSPLHF	TGTGCCAGCAGCAAGGGCTCAGGGTTCTATAATTCACCCCTCCACTTT
TRBV7-3	TRBJ2-6	TRBD2	17	NA	CASRGLGQNSGANVLTF	TGTGCCAGCAGGGGACTAGGGCAGAACTCTGGGGCCAACGTCCTGACTTTC
TRBV20-1	TRBJ2-4	TRBD1	11	NA	CSARGEGDRFF	TGCAGTGCTAGAGGTGAAGGGGACAGATTCTTC
TRBV7-9	TRBJ2-7	TRBD2	15	NA	CASSSWTSGRYEQYF	TGTGCCAGCAGCTCGTGGACTAGCGGCCGCTACGAGCAGTACTTC
TRBV28	TRBJ1-2	TRBD1	13	NA	CASSTAGQGDYTF	TGTGCCAGCAGCACGGCGGGACAGGGCGACTACACCTTC
TRBV6-6	TRBJ2-4	TRBD1	15	NA	CASSYPQGQGNIQYF	TGTGCCAGCAGTTACCCTCAGGGACAGGGGAACATTCAGTACTTC
TRBV5-4	TRBJ2-7	NA	14	NA	CASSLDRRYYEQYF	TGTGCCAGCAGCTTGGACAGGCGTTACTACGAGCAGTACTTC
TRBV6-5	TRBJ2-7	TRBD2	15	NA	CASSLGASGREEQYF	TGTGCCAGCAGCCTTGGGGCTAGCGGGAGGGAAGAGCAGTACTTC